The present entry profiles one T cell receptor (beta chain) with its context. Antigen unknown. This sample is part of a study of vaccination effects on CD4 cells after COVID-19. TCRdb's table, derived via immunoSEQ multiplex PCR, lists solely in-frame clones and lacks some. The sample holds tens of thousands of clones, approximately 82% seen once. Prior to sequencing, the ViraFEST assay stimulated PBMC with viral peptide pools, which expanded the antigen-specific CD4+ T cells. Researchers isolated CD4+ T cells once around 11 days of culture had elapsed. The vaccine given was either BNT162b2 or mRNA-1273, in two doses. Per germline, CDR1 SGHTA and CDR2 FQGNSA. The CDR3 runs 15 residues. Trimming took off 5 bases at V and 1 base at J, with 14 bases between the two ends.

The chain joins TRBV7-2 to TRBJ2-5; maybe TRBD1 (6 bases). The source is a human donor who received a COVID-19 vaccine. Sample: CD4+ T cells from PBMCs cultured with HCoV-229E spike peptides, taken after COVID-19 vaccination. CDR3 in DNA: TGTGCCAGCAGCGTCTTACAGGGACCCCAAGAGACCCAGTACTTC. This gives the protein CASSVLQGPQETQYF.